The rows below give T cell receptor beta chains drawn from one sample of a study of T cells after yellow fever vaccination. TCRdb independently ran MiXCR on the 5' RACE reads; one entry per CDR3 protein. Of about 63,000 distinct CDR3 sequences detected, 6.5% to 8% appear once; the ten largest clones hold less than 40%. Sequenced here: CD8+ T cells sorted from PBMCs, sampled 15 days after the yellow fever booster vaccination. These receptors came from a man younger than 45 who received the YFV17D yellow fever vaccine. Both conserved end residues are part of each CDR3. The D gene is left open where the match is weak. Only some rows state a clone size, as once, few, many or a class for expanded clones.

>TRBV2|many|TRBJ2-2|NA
TGTGCCAGCAGTGATCCCGGGGAGCTGTTTTTT
CASSDPGELFF
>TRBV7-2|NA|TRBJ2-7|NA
TGTGCCAGCAGCCGGCCGGGGCAGGTGCAGTACTTC
CASSRPGQVQYF
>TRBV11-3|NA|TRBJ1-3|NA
TGTGCCAGCTCGAAGGACCGGGGAAACACCATATATTTT
CASSKDRGNTIYF
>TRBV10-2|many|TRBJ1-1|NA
TGCGCCAGCACTGAACCCGGGAACACTGAAGCTTTCTTT
CASTEPGNTEAFF
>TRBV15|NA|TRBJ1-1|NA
TGTGCCACCAGTCCGGAAACCCGAGCTGAAGCTTTCTTT
CATSPETRAEAFF
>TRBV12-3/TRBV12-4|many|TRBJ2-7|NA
TGTGCCAGCAGTTTAGGTCCCGGGCCCGAGCAGTACTTC
CASSLGPGPEQYF
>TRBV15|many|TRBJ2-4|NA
TGTGCCACCAGCACTCCAGGACAGCCCGACATTCAGTACTTC
CATSTPGQPDIQYF
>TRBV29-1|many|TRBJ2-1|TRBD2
TGCAGCGTTCCTACTAGCGGGGGGCCTAATGAGCAGTTCTTC
CSVPTSGGPNEQFF
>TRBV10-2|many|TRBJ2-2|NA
TGCGCCAGCAGGCCTCAGATGATTAACACCGGGGAGCTGTTTTTT
CASRPQMINTGELFF
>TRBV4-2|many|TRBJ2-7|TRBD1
TGTGCCAGCAGCCAAGACGGGACAGGCTATTCCTACGAGCAGTACTTC
CASSQDGTGYSYEQYF
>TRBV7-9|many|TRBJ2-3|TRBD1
TGTGCCAGCAGCGAGGGACAGGGGACAGATACGCAGTATTTT
CASSEGQGTDTQYF
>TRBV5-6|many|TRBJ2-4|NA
TGTGCCAGCAGTTCGACCCTGGCCAAAAACATTCAGTACTTC
CASSSTLAKNIQYF
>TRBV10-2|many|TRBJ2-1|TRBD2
TGCGCCAGCAGTGTAGCGGGAGGTATTGAGCAGTTCTTC
CASSVAGGIEQFF
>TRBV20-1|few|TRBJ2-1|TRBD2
TGCAGTGGTAACGGACTAGCGGGGTCCTACAATGAGCAGTTCTTC
CSGNGLAGSYNEQFF
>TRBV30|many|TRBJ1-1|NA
TGTGCCTGGAGTGTGATGGGGGGACGGACTGAAGCTTTCTTT
CAWSVMGGRTEAFF
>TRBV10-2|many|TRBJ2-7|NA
TGCGCCGGGGCGGACAGTTCCCCCTACGAGCAGTACTTC
CAGADSSPYEQYF
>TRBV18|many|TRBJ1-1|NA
TGTGCCAGCTCACCACAGACAGGCGACGGGGCTTTCTTT
CASSPQTGDGAFF
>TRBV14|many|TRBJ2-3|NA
TGTGCCAGCAGCGCAAAGGCTAGCTCAGATACGCAGTATTTT
CASSAKASSDTQYF
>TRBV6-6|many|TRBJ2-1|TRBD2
TGTGCCAGCAGCCTAGCGGGGGACAATGAGCAGTTCTTC
CASSLAGDNEQFF
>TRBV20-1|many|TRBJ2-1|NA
TGCAGTGCTATACTACTCTCCTACAATGAGCAGTTCTTC
CSAILLSYNEQFF
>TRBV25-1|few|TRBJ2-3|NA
TGTGCCAGCAGTGAAGGCCGACAGGCGGAACGGGATACGCAGTATTTT
CASSEGRQAERDTQYF
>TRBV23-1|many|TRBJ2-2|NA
TGCGCCACCCGGAAGAGGGGAGGGAACACCGGGGAGCTGTTTTTT
CATRKRGGNTGELFF
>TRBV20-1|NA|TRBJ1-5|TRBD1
TGCAGCTTTAGGGGACAGGGGGCGTATTGGGGTTGGCCCCAGCATTTT
CSFRGQGAYWGWPQHF
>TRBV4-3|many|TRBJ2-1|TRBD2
TGCGCCAGCAGCCAAGATACAGGACTAGCGGGTCGCAATGAGCAGTTCTTC
CASSQDTGLAGRNEQFF
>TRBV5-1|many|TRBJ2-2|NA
TGCGCCAGCAGCTTGACCCCAGGAGGGGGGGCGAACACCGGGGAGCTGTTTTTT
CASSLTPGGGANTGELFF
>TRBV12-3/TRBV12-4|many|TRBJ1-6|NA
TGTGCCAGTCCGGGGAACGACAAGACTAGGCGTTCACCCCTCCACTTT
CASPGNDKTRRSPLHF
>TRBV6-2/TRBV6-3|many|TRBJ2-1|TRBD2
TGTGCCAGCAGTAAGACTAGCGGGAGGGCCTTTGGGCAGTTCTTC
CASSKTSGRAFGQFF
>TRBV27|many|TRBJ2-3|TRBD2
TGTGCCTCCGCGAGCGGGATTAGCACAGATACGCAGTATTTT
CASASGISTDTQYF
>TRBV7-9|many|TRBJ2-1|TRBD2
TGTGCCAGCAGCCCCGTAGCGGGAGGGCCGGTTGAGCAGTTCTTC
CASSPVAGGPVEQFF
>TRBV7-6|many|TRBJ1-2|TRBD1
TGTGCCAGCAGCCCCGGGACAGTCTATGGCTACACCTTC
CASSPGTVYGYTF
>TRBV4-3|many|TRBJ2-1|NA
TGCGCCAGCAGCCAAGATATTTTCCCTTCCTACAATGAGCAGTTCTTC
CASSQDIFPSYNEQFF
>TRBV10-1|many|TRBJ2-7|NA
TGCGCCAGCAGTGGGACTAATCTTACCCACGAGCAGTACTTC
CASSGTNLTHEQYF
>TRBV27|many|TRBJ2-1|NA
TGTGCCAGCAGTCCCTTGACCCCCGACAATGAGCAGTTCTTC
CASSPLTPDNEQFF
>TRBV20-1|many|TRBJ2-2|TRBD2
TGCAGTGCCACGGCAGAAGCGGGAGGCTTCAACACCGGGGAGCTGTTTTTT
CSATAEAGGFNTGELFF
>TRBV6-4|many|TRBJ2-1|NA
TGTGCCAGCAGTGACCGAGGGGGGGTCTCCTACAATGAGCAGTTCTTC
CASSDRGGVSYNEQFF
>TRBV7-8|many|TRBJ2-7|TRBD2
TGTGCCAGCAGCGGGAGGGAAAATCTCGAGCAGTACTTC
CASSGRENLEQYF
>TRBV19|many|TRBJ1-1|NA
TGTGCCAGTTGTCGGGGTAATACTGAAGCTTTCTTT
CASCRGNTEAFF
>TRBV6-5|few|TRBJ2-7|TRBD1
TGTGCCAGCAGCCACAGGGGCCCCTACGAGCAGTACTTC
CASSHRGPYEQYF
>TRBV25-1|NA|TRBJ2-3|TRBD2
TGTGCCAGCAGTGAAGTTGCGGGAGGTATAGATACGCAGTATTTT
CASSEVAGGIDTQYF